This T cell receptor (beta chain) was recorded in a study of blood T cell repertoires in COVID-19. Study-level information: Sites across the United States, Italy and Spain contributed samples from acute and convalescent COVID-19. PBMCs, B-cell-depleted T cells, or T cells were the source of the cDNA or gDNA that made up the material.

The V gene lost 4 bases and the J gene lost 2 bases, with 19 bases spanning the gap. Germline V gives CDR1 SGHNT, CDR2 YYREEE (reference sequence). The CDR3 is made up of 17 amino acids. Authors' data handling: Researchers report that nucleated cell counts were estimated from reference gene primer amplification. TCRdb's table, derived via immunoSEQ multiplex PCR, lists solely in-frame clones and lacks some. The DNA was the basis for D and trimming; V, J and clone size are from that table. This table has about 150,000 clones, about nine tenths appearing once. Specimen: peripheral blood. The receptor was derived from an older woman with active or convalescent COVID-19. The V and J genes are TRBV5-4 and TRBJ2-1; D is undetermined. The CDR3 coding sequence is TGTGCCAGCAGCCCTACGACCCGGAGCCTGGCCTACAATGAGCAGTTCTTC. Translating it yields CASSPTTRSLAYNEQFF.